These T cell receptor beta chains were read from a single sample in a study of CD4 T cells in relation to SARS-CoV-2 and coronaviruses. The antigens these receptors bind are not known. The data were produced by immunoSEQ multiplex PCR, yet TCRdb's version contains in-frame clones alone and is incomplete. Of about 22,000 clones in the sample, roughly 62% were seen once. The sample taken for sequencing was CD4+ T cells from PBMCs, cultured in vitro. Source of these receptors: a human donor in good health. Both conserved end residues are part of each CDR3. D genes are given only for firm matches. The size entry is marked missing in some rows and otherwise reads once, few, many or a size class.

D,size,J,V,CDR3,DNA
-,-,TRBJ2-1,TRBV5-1,CASSLNQGVGDNEQFF,TGCGCCAGCAGCTTGAACCAAGGGGTTGGTGACAATGAGCAGTTCTTC
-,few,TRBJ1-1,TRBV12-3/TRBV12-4,CASSLGDVPEAFF,TGTGCCAGCAGTTTAGGGGACGTCCCTGAAGCTTTCTTT
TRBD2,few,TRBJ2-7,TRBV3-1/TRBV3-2,CASSQAALAGGQGEQYF,TGTGCCAGCAGCCAAGCGGCGCTAGCGGGGGGGCAGGGCGAGCAGTACTTC
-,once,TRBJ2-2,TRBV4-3,CASSARIAPNTGELFF,TGCGCCAGCAGCGCCCGTATAGCCCCGAACACCGGGGAGCTGTTTTTT
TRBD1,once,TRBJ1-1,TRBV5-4,CASRKFDRDGSEAFF,TGTGCCAGCAGGAAGTTCGACAGGGACGGGTCTGAAGCTTTCTTT
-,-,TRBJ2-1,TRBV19,CASSIGSVNNEQFF,TGTGCCAGTAGTATTGGGTCAGTCAACAATGAGCAGTTCTTC
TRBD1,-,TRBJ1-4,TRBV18,CASSPLGGTAPEKLFF,TGTGCCAGCTCACCACTGGGCGGGACAGCTCCTGAAAAACTGTTTTTT
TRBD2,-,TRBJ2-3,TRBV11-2,CASQRGFAGGAVDTQYF,TGTGCCAGCCAACGCGGATTTGCGGGGGGGGCCGTAGATACGCAGTATTTT
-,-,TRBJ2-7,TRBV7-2,CASSLVGANEQYF,TGTGCCAGCAGCTTAGTAGGGGCCAACGAGCAGTACTTC
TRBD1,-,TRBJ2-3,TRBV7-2,CASSIIAGTGYGDTQYF,TGTGCCAGCAGCATTATCGCCGGGACAGGGTATGGAGATACGCAGTATTTT